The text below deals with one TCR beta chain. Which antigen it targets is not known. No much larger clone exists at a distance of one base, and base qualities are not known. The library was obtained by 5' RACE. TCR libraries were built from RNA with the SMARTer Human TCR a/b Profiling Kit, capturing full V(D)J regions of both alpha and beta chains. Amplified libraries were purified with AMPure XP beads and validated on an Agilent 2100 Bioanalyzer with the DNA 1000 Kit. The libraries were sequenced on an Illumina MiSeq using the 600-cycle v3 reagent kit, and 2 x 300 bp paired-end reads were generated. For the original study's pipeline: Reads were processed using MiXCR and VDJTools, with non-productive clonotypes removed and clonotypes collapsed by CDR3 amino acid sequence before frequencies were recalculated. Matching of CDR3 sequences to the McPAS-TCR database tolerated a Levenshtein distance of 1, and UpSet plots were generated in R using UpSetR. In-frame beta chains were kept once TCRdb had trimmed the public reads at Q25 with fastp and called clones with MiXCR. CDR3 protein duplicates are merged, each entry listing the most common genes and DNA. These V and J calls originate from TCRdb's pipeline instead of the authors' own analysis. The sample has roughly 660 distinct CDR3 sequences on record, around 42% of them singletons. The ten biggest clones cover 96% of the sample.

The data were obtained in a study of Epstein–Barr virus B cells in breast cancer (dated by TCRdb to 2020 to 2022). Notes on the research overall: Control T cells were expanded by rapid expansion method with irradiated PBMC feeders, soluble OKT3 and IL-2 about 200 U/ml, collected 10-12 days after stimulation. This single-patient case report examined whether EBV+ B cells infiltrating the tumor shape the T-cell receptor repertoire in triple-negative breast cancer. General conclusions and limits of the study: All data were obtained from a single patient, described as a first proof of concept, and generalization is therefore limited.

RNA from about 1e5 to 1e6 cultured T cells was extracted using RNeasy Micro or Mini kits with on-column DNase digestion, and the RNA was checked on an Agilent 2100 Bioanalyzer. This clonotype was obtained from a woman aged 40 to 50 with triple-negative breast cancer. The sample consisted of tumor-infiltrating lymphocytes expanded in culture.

CDR3 region: CASSLDGGAHGYTF. In nucleotide form, the sequence is TGTGCCAGCAGCTTAGATGGGGGGGCGCATGGCTACACCTTC. The chain links TRBV7-9 with TRBJ1-2; perhaps TRBD1 is the D gene, with 6 bases matching. The CDR3, from cysteine to phenylalanine, totals 14 residues. Just CDR3 DNA is preserved here, 42 bases in frame from base 1. From a lookup of the germline V gene (reference sequence), CDR1 and CDR2 are SEHNR and FQNEAQ. V is cut by 1 base and J by 6 bases, and the space between the germline ends is 12 bases.